Shown below are 10 T cell receptor beta chains from a single sample sequenced in a study of blood T cell repertoires in COVID-19. Data came from immunoSEQ multiplex PCR; TCRdb stores just in-frame clones and leaves some out. The data contain about 150,000 clones, around 83% of them seen just once; the ten biggest clones take up 25% to 30%. Input material: peripheral blood. Every receptor here comes from a woman aged 55-70 years with acute or convalescent COVID-19.

The genes are TRBV19 and TRBJ1-2; TRBD1 aligns across 9 bases. Germline V CDR1 and CDR2: LNHDA, SQIVND (reference sequence). The CDR3 consists of 15 residues. After removal of 5 bases from V and 7 bases from J, the junction contained 11 bases not matched to a gene. The CDR3 region is CASSLGQGGPGGYTF. The CDR3 coding sequence is TGTGCCAGTAGTCTGGGACAGGGAGGTCCTGGTGGCTACACCTTC. The variable domain in full, completed from reference TRBV19 and TRBJ1-2, reads DGGITQSPKYLFRKEGQNVTLSCEQNLNHDAMYWYRQDPGQGLRLIYYSQIVNDFQKGDIAEGYSVSREKKESFPLTVTSAQKNPTAFYLCASSLGQGGPGGYTFGSGTRLTVV.

This chain links TRBV28 with TRBJ1-3; D ambiguous. Between the trimmed V and J ends, which lost 2 bases and 0 bases, there was a span of 8 bases. This CDR3 has 15 residues. From germline, CDR1 is MDHEN and CDR2 SYDVKM. The chain's CDR3 is CASSLLSYSGNTIYF. The CDR3, as DNA: TGTGCCAGCAGTTTACTGAGTTACTCTGGAAACACCATATATTTT. The full variable domain, in which reference TRBV28 and TRBJ1-3 provide the parts outside the CDR3, is DVKVTQSSRYLVKRTGEKVFLECVQDMDHENMFWYRQDPGLGLRLIYFSYDVKMKEKGDIPEGYSVSREKKERFSLILESASTNQTSMYLCASSLLSYSGNTIYFGEGSWLTVV.

In its sample, this clone was seen once. V gene TRBV6-5 combines with J gene TRBJ2-7; TRBD1 is a possible D gene (6 bases). The CDR3 length is 15 residues. CDR1 is MNHEY and CDR2 is SVGAGI in the germline V gene. Trimming left V 6 bases short and J 0 bases short, with 15 bases between. CDR3 amino acids: CASSTGPTSSYEQYF. CDR3 DNA sequence: TGTGCCAGCAGCACAGGGCCAACTAGCTCCTACGAGCAGTACTTC.

The rearrangement uses TRBV5-1 and TRBJ2-5, with 8 bases lining up with TRBD2. This CDR3 comprises 15 residues. From germline, CDR1 is SGHRS and CDR2 YFSETQ. J gave up 2 bases and V 0 bases, and 3 bases lay outside the gene matches. CDR3: CASSLATSAQETQYF. As DNA, the CDR3 is TGCGCCAGCAGCTTGGCGACTAGCGCGCAAGAGACCCAGTACTTC.

The rearrangement joins TRBV12-3 or TRBV12-4 to TRBJ1-1; D ambiguous. Trimming stripped 6 bases from V and 0 bases from J, with 8 bases between. This CDR3 contains 13 residues. Here the CDR3 reads CASRGTVNTEAFF. The CDR3 nucleotides read TGTGCCAGCAGGGGTACAGTGAACACTGAAGCTTTCTTT.

This clone occurred a few times. The V and J genes are TRBV6-4 and TRBJ1-2, with 7 bases matching TRBD1. CDR1 and CDR2 (germline): MRHNA, SNTAGT. Unmatched junction bases numbered 2, after V lost 4 bases and J lost 0 bases. The CDR3 spans 14 residues. The CDR3 DNA reads TGTGCCAGCAGTGCAGGGGGGTCTAACTATGGCTACACCTTC. It specifies CASSAGGSNYGYTF.

The V gene is TRBV21-1, the J gene TRBJ1-2. TRBV21-1 is marked as a pseudogene. The CDR3 extends over 16 amino acids. The DNA of the CDR3 is TGTGCCAGCAGCAAAGGCAATAGTTCTACCTTGTATGGCTACACCTTC. Protein sequence: CASSKGNSSTLYGYTF.

This clone appeared a few times. This sequence joins TRBV11-1 and TRBJ1-2, with D hard to call. Germline V gene data show CDR1 as SGHAT and CDR2 as FQDESV (reference sequence). Trimming pared 2 bases from V and 2 bases from J, leaving 6 bases between. This CDR3 spans 13 amino acids. CDR3 region: CASSLSGNYGYTF. The DNA of the CDR3 is TGTGCCAGCAGCTTATCGGGGAACTATGGCTACACCTTC.

The CDR3, as DNA: TGTGCCAGCAGCGCACAACAGGGAGTTGAGACCCAGTACTTC. Translation: CASSAQQGVETQYF. The chain joins TRBV7-7 to TRBJ2-5; weak D call: TRBD1 (6 bases). V was shortened by 5 bases and J by 5 bases, with 15 bases between the two germline ends. The germline V gene has CDR1 SSHAT and CDR2 FNYEAQ (reference sequence). The CDR3 covers 14 residues.

CDR3 DNA: TGCGCCAGCAGCTTTCAGGGGAAGGGGGAGACCCAGTACTTC. This encodes CASSFQGKGETQYF. The rearrangement joins TRBV5-1 to TRBJ2-5, with D possibly matching TRBD1 (6 bases). The CDR3 is 14 residues long. V was cut by 2 bases and J by 5 bases, with 13 bases left in between. Looked up from germline, CDR1 is SGHRS and CDR2 is YFSETQ.